This record looks at one TCR beta chain sequence and its context. As yet, its antigen is unknown. The sample comes from a study of beta chain features in type 1 diabetes. Study-level background: Investigators examined some 100 million sorted cells across all samples.

Sorting of CD4+ naive, central memory, regulatory and stem cell-like memory cells was performed via CD45RO/CCR7/CD25/CD127/CD95/CD27. Investigators reverse transcribed all isolated RNA, so they sequenced expressed TCRB transcripts. Sequenced by immunoSEQ multiplex PCR; TCRdb stores in-frame clones only, minus some. The sample shows 140,000 or so clones, approximately 13% of them seen only once. With 2 bases removed from V and 4 bases from J, the gap between germline ends came to 4 bases. The CDR3 length is 12 residues. Germline loops: CDR1 MNHEY, CDR2 SMNVEV (reference sequence). Study outcomes and limitations: cDNA-based sequencing might over-represent cells highly expressing TCR. In every one of the four CD4+ subsets, TCRB CDR3s were moderately but significantly shorter in Type 1 diabetes patients.

The gene calls are TRBV27 and TRBJ2-3; D is ambiguous. The clonotype originates from a man aged 18 to 29 with type 1 diabetes. Sequencing input: central memory CD4+ T cells from blood. CDR3 sequence reads: CASSLTSDTQYF. DNA for the CDR3: TGTGCCAGCAGTTTAACATCAGATACGCAGTATTTT.